This TCR beta chain was found in a study of blood T cells in healthy people across ages. Whole-study results and caveats: There were more naive CD4+ cells and higher diversity in long-lived donors than in aged donors.

As regards this clonotype: Its matching antigen is unknown.

Then a second PCR, running about 7 to 11 cycles, was carried out with a sample-barcoded 5' primer and a J-beta primer mix. TCRdb independently ran MiXCR on the 5' RACE reads; one entry per CDR3 protein. Of about 810,000 distinct CDR3 sequences in the sample, approximately 35% are singletons; the top ten hold roughly 13%. The germline V and J ends were trimmed by 0 bases and 0 bases, with 11 bases remaining between them. The CDR3 extends over 16 amino acids. Germline loops: CDR1 SGHDN, CDR2 FVKESK. The TCR comes from a man aged 18 to 29 in good health. Sequencing input: blood. The J gene is TRBJ1-2, the V gene TRBV14; D not certain. This CDR3 reads CASSQDWQQANYGYTF. CDR3 in DNA: TGTGCCAGCAGCCAAGATTGGCAGCAAGCTAACTATGGCTACACCTTC.